This is a list of T cell receptor beta chains from one sample in a study of CD8+ T cells in alopecia areata. Assay: immunoSEQ multiplex PCR; the TCRdb copy retains only in-frame clones and omits some. The data hold some 130,000 clones, with about 60% observed a single time. This material consisted of CD4+ T cells sorted from blood, taken at week 0. The receptors stem from a human donor with alopecia areata. The CDR3 runs from the conserved cysteine through the conserved F or W. D genes are given only for firm matches. A clone size is listed for some rows: how often the clone was seen (once, few, many), or a class if it is expanded.

clone_size	d_call	v_call	j_call	cdr3_aa	cdr3_nt
-	-	TRBV7-2	TRBJ2-7	CASSFSRSYEQYF	TGTGCCAGCAGCTTTTCTAGAAGCTACGAGCAGTACTTC
-	-	TRBV9	TRBJ1-1	CASSVGEVEAFF	TGTGCCAGCAGCGTAGGCGAAGTAGAAGCTTTCTTT
-	-	TRBV11-2	TRBJ2-1	CASSSGIRPGEQFF	TGTGCCAGCAGCTCCGGAATCAGACCGGGTGAGCAGTTCTTC
few	-	TRBV4-3	TRBJ1-1	CASSQDTRNTEAFF	TGCGCCAGCAGCCAAGACACTAGGAACACTGAAGCTTTCTTT
-	-	TRBV30	TRBJ2-7	CAWSVLYEQYF	TGTGCCTGGAGTGTACTCTACGAGCAGTACTTC
-	TRBD2	TRBV10-3	TRBJ2-1	CAISPGLAEGGEQFF	TGTGCCATCAGTCCGGGACTAGCGGAGGGTGGTGAGCAGTTCTTC
few	-	TRBV2	TRBJ1-6	CASVIDQYNSPLHF	TGTGCCAGCGTCATCGACCAGTATAATTCACCCCTCCACTTT
-	-	TRBV29-1	TRBJ2-7	CSVGHPNYEQYF	TGCAGCGTGGGACATCCGAACTACGAGCAGTACTTC
-	-	TRBV18	TRBJ2-1	CASSPPSTYNEQFF	TGTGCCAGCTCACCCCCCTCGACGTACAATGAGCAGTTCTTC
-	-	TRBV6-6	TRBJ2-7	CASSDEGPTYEQYF	TGTGCCAGCAGTGATGAGGGGCCAACCTACGAGCAGTACTTC
few	-	TRBV5-1	TRBJ2-3	CASSLAWGTDTQYF	TGCGCCAGCAGCTTGGCTTGGGGAACAGATACGCAGTATTTT
-	-	TRBV2	TRBJ1-6	CASSDLGSPSPLHF	TGTGCCAGCAGTGATCTAGGCAGTCCTTCACCCCTCCACTTT
-	-	TRBV29-1	TRBJ1-4	CSGGDREKLFF	TGCAGCGGGGGAGACAGGGAAAAACTGTTTTTT
-	TRBD1	TRBV29-1	TRBJ2-7	CSVSTNRGSYEQYF	TGCAGCGTCTCAACTAACAGGGGATCCTACGAGCAGTACTTC
few	-	TRBV5-4	TRBJ1-6	CASSRDKGVHSPLHF	TGTGCCAGCAGCCGGGACAAAGGCGTTCATTCACCCCTCCACTTT
-	TRBD2	TRBV5-4	TRBJ2-3	CASRSASGGLHTDTQYF	TGTGCCAGCAGATCGGCTAGCGGGGGCCTACACACAGATACGCAGTATTTT
-	TRBD2	TRBV9	TRBJ2-1	CASSVVPLAGSYNEQFF	TGTGCCAGCAGCGTAGTCCCGCTAGCGGGCTCCTACAATGAGCAGTTCTTC
few	-	TRBV23-1	TRBJ2-5	CASSPDRNHQETQYF	TGCGCCAGCAGCCCAGACAGGAACCACCAAGAGACCCAGTACTTC
-	-	TRBV5-1	TRBJ1-2	CASSFGQGYGYTF	TGCGCCAGCAGCTTCGGTCAGGGGTATGGCTACACCTTC
-	TRBD1	TRBV28	TRBJ2-4	CASSSARGFEAKNIQYF	TGTGCCAGCAGTTCCGCCAGGGGGTTTGAGGCCAAAAACATTCAGTACTTC
few	-	TRBV29-1	TRBJ1-5	CSVVGRGKGQPQHF	TGCAGCGTTGTTGGGAGGGGTAAGGGTCAGCCCCAGCATTTT
-	-	TRBV2	TRBJ2-2	CASRGQGVSGELFF	TGTGCCAGCAGGGGGCAGGGAGTATCCGGGGAGCTGTTTTTT
-	TRBD1	TRBV2	TRBJ1-6	CASRSGTGDSPLHF	TGTGCCAGCAGATCCGGGACAGGGGACTCACCCCTCCACTTT
-	-	TRBV2	TRBJ2-2	CASSLAGPSNTGELFF	TGTGCCAGCAGCCTCGCGGGGCCATCGAACACCGGGGAGCTGTTTTTT
few	-	TRBV19	TRBJ1-5	CASSRTGGSNQPQHF	TGTGCCAGTAGTCGGACGGGGGGCAGCAATCAGCCCCAGCATTTT